A few counts support the clone carrying this TCR beta chain. What it recognizes is unknown. For TCRbeta, the library was prepared with unique molecular identifiers. A single record per CDR3 protein comes from TCRdb applying MiXCR to the PCR reads. The table has 600,000 to 700,000 distinct CDR3 sequences, under 15% seen once. The data were taken from a study of T-cell reconstitution after alpha-beta-depleted transplantation in children. Study findings and constraints: Alpha-beta T cells about two months after transplant reportedly derived from several hundred expanded graft clones. After one year, T-cell counts and TCRbeta diversity mostly came from new T cells. There were some patients whose high TCRbeta diversity at day 60 came from surviving recipient T cells and thymic progenitors.

Germline lookup yields CDR1 DFQATT and CDR2 SNEGSKA (reference sequence). Trimming at V came to 0 bases and at J to 5 bases, leaving 14 bases not matched to a gene. This CDR3 contains 17 residues. The material was PBMCs, obtained before TCRalphabeta/CD19-depleted stem cell transplant. This chain uses TRBV20-1 with TRBJ2-7, with 9 bases matching TRBD2. This sequence was found in a girl aged 2 to 10 with congenital amegakaryocytic thrombocytopenia, due to receive a stem cell transplant. The CDR3: CSARDLGRGLAIHEQYF. In DNA form, the CDR3 reads TGCAGTGCTAGAGATTTGGGCCGGGGACTAGCAATCCACGAGCAGTACTTC.